This T cell receptor beta chain was sequenced for a study of monozygotic twins with inflammatory bowel disease. Comment on this clonotype: Its antigen is unidentified.

Overall study findings and caveats: Separate T cell subtypes could not be resolved from one another. The sharing of clonotypes with others was lower in IBD patients than in healthy twins, especially with disease activity. Patient-specific immunosuppressive treatments may have made repertoires more variable.

TCRdb reanalyzed the 5' RACE reads and collapses them to one entry per CDR3 protein, without DNA. In all, the sample yields about 93,000 distinct CDR3 sequences. The CDR3 spans 12 residues. Per the germline V gene, CDR1 is SNHLY and CDR2 is FYNNEI. The material sequenced was blood. The sequence was obtained from a human donor with ulcerative colitis or Crohn's disease, or a healthy co-twin of an affected twin (not recorded which). The chain links TRBV2 to TRBJ1-2. CDR3 in amino acids: CASSDSLYGYTF.